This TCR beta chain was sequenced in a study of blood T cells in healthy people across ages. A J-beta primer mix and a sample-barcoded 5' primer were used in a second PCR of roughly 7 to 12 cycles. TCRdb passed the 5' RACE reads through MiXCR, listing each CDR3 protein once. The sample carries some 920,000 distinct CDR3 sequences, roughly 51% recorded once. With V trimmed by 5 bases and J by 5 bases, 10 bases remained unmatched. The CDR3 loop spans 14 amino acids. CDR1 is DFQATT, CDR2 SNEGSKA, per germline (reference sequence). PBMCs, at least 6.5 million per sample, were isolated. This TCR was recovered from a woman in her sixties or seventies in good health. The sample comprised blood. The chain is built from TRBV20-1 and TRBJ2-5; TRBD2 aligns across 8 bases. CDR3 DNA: TGCAGTGCTCAAAGCGGGAGTGGGGTGGAGACCCAGTACTTC. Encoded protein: CSAQSGSGVETQYF.